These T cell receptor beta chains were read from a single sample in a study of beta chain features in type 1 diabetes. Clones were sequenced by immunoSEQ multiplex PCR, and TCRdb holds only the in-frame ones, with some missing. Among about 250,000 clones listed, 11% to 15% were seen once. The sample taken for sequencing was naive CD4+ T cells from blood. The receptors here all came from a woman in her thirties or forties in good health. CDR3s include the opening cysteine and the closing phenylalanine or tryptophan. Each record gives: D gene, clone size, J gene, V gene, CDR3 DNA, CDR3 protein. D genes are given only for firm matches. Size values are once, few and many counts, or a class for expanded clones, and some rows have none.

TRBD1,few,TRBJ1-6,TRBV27,TGTGCCAGCAGTTCCACGACAGGGTTGAATTCACCCCTCCACTTT,CASSSTTGLNSPLHF
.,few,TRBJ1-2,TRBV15,TGTGCCACCAGAGGGCGGGGAGACGGCTACACCTTC,CATRGRGDGYTF
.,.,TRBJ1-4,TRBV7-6,TGTGCCAGCAGCTTAGCGCAGGGGCTGAGTGAAAAACTGTTTTTT,CASSLAQGLSEKLFF
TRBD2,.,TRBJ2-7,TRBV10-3,TGTGCCATCGGTAGTCAGGGAGGGTCCTACGAGCAGTACTTC,CAIGSQGGSYEQYF
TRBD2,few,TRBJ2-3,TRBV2,TGTGCCATCAAAGGCGGACTAGCAGACACAGATACGCAGTATTTT,CAIKGGLADTDTQYF
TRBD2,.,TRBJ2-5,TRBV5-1,TGCGCCAGCAACTTGGGGGGCGGGGGGATACAAGAGACCCAGTACTTC,CASNLGGGGIQETQYF
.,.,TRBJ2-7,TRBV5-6,TGTGCCAGCAGCTACGCGGACAGCTCCTACGAGCAGTACTTC,CASSYADSSYEQYF
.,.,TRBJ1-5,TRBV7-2,TGTGCCAGCAGCTTAGACGGAGGGGCCAATCAGCCCCAGCATTTT,CASSLDGGANQPQHF
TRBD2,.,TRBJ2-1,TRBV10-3,TGTGCCATCAGCTCTAGCGGGGGTTCAGTAGATGAGCAGTTCTTC,CAISSSGGSVDEQFF
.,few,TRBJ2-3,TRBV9,TGTGCCAGCAGCGACGATAGGGGGGATACGCAGTATTTT,CASSDDRGDTQYF